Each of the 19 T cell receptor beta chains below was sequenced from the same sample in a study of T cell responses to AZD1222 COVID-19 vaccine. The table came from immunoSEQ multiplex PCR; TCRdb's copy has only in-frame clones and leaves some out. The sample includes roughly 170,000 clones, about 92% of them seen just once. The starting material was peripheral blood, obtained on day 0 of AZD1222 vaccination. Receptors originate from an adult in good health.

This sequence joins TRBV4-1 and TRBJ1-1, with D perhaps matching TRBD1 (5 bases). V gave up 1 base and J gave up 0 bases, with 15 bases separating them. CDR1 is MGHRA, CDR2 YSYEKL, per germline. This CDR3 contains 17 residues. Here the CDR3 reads CASSQGPGADVNTEAFF. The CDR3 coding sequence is TGCGCCAGCAGCCAAGGCCCCGGGGCGGACGTGAACACTGAAGCTTTCTTT.

As DNA, the CDR3 is TGTGCCAGCAGCCAAGAAAATCGGGGACCCGAGCACTACAATGAGCAGTTCTTC. Its protein is CASSQENRGPEHYNEQFF. The J gene is TRBJ2-1, the V gene TRBV4-2; possibly TRBD1 or TRBD2 for D (5 bases each). With 0 bases removed from V and 3 bases from J, the gap between germline ends came to 18 bases. The CDR3 contains 18 residues. CDR1 is LGHNA and CDR2 is YNFKEQ in the germline V gene.

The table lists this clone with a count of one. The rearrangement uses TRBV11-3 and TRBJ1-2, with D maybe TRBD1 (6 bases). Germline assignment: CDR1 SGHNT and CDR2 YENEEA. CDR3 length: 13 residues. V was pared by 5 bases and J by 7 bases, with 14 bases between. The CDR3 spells CASSPGVLGGYTF. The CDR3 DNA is TGTGCCAGCAGCCCAGGGGTGTTAGGTGGCTACACCTTC.

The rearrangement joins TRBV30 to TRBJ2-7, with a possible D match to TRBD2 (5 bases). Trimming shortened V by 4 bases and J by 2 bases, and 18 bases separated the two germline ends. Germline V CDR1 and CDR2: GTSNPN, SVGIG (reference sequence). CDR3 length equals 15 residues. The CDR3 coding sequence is TGTGCCTGGAATTCCCCGATAAAGGGAGCCTACGAGCAGTACTTC. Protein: CAWNSPIKGAYEQYF.

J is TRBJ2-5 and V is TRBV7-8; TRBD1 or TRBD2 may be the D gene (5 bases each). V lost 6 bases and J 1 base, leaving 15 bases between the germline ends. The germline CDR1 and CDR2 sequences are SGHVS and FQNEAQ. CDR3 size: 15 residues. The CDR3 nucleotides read TGTGCCAGCAGGCCAACTAGGACAATCCAAGAGACCCAGTACTTC. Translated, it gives CASRPTRTIQETQYF. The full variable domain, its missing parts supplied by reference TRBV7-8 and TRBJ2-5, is GAGVSQSPRYKVAKRGQDVALRCDPISGHVSLFWYQQALGQGPEFLTYFQNEAQLDKSGLPSDRFFAERPEGSVSTLKIQRTQQEDSAVYLCASRPTRTIQETQYFGPGTRLLVL.

The CDR3 bases are TGTGCCAGCAGCCCCGGGGCCGAATACGAGCAGTACTTC. Translating gives CASSPGAEYEQYF. The genes are TRBV7-9 and TRBJ2-7, with D perhaps TRBD1 or TRBD2 (5 bases each). There are 13 residues in the CDR3. CDR1 SEHNR and CDR2 FQNEAQ come from the germline V gene (reference sequence). Trimming removed 5 bases at V and 4 bases at J, with 12 bases between.

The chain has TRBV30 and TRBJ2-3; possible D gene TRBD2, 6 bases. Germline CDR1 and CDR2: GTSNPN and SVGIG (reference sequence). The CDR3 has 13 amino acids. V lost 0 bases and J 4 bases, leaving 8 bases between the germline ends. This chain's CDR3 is CAWSVTSPDTQYF. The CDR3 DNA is TGTGCCTGGAGTGTTACTAGCCCAGATACGCAGTATTTT.

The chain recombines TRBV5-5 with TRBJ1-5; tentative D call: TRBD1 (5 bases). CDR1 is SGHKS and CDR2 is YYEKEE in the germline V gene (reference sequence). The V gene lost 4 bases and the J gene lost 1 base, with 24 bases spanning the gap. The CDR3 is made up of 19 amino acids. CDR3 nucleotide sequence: TGTGCCAGCAGCAAAACCCCATCGAGCGGGACGGCGAGCAATCAGCCCCAGCATTTT. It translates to CASSKTPSSGTASNQPQHF. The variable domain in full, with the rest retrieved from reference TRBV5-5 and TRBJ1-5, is DAGVTQSPTHLIKTRGQQVTLRCSPISGHKSVSWYQQVLGQGPQFIFQYYEKEERGRGNFPDRFSARQFPNYSSELNVNALLLGDSALYLCASSKTPSSGTASNQPQHFGDGTRLSIL.

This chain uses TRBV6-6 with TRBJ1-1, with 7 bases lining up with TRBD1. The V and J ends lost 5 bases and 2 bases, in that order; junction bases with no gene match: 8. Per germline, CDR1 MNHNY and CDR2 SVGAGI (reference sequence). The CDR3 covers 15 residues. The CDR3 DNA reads TGTGCCAGCAGTAGCTACCGGGACAGTAACACTGAAGCTTTCTTT. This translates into CASSSYRDSNTEAFF.

CDR3 bases: TGTGCCAGCTCACCGCCGGGGACAGGGCACGGCGAGCAGTACTTC. Translated, it gives CASSPPGTGHGEQYF. V is TRBV18 and J is TRBJ2-7, with 9 bases fitting TRBD1. There are 15 residues in the CDR3. Germline V gene data show CDR1 as KGHSH and CDR2 as LQKENI. Trimming took 3 bases from V and 6 from J; bases not matched to a gene: 9. The entire variable domain, with the rest obtained from reference TRBV18 and TRBJ2-7, is as follows: NAGVMQNPRHLVRRRGQEARLRCSPMKGHSHVYWYRQLPEEGLKFMVYLQKENIIDESGMPKERFSAEFPKEGPSILRIQQVVRGDSAAYFCASSPPGTGHGEQYFGPGTRLTVT.

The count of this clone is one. The CDR3 loop is CASSRRQGSGSQHF. CDR3 nucleotide sequence: TGTGCCAGCAGCCGGAGACAGGGTTCTGGAAGTCAGCATTTT. The rearrangement links TRBV5-6 to TRBJ1-5, with 7 bases lining up with TRBD1. The CDR3 spans 14 residues. J lost 13 bases, V lost 4 bases, and 14 bases had no gene match. CDR1 SGHDT and CDR2 YYEEEE come from the germline V gene.

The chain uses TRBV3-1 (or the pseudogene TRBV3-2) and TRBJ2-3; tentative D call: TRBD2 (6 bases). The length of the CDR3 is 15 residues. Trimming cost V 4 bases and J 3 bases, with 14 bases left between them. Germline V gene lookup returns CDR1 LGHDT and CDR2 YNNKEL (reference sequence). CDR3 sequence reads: CASSPQPGVTDTQYF. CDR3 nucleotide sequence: TGTGCCAGCAGCCCACAACCGGGGGTGACAGATACGCAGTATTTT.

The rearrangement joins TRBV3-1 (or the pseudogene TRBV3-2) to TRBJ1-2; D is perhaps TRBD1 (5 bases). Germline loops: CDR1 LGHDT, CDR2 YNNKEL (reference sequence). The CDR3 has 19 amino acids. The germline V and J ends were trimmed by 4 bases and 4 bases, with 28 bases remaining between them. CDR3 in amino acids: CASSREGTHPARISYGYTF. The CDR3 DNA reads TGTGCCAGCAGCCGAGAAGGGACGCACCCCGCCAGAATAAGCTATGGCTACACCTTC.

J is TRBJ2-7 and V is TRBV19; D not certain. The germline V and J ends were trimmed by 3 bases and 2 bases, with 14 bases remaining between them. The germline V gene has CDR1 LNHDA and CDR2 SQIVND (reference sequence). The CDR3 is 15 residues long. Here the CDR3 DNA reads TGTGCCAGTAGTATCTCGGCTAGTCCTCCCTACGAGCAGTACTTC. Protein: CASSISASPPYEQYF.

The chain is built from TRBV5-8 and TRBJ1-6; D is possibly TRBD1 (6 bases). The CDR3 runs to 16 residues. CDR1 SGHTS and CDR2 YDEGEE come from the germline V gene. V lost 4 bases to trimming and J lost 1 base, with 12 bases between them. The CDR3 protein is CASSPTGWSYNSPLHF. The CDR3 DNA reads TGTGCCAGCAGCCCCACAGGGTGGTCCTATAATTCACCCCTCCACTTT.

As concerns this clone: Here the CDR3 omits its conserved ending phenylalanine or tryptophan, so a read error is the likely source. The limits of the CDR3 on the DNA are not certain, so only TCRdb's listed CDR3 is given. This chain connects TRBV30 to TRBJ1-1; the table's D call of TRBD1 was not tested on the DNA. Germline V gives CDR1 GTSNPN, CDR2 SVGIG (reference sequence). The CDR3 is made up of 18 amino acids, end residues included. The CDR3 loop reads CAWSTGVGRGLPAHLYVG.

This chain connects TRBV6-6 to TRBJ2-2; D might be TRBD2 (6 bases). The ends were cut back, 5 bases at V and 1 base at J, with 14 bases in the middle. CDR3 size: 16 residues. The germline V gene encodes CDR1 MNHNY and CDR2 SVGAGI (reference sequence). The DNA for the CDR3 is TGTGCCAGCAGTCCCCCGGCGGGGCGGAACACCGGGGAGCTGTTTTTT. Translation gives CASSPPAGRNTGELFF.

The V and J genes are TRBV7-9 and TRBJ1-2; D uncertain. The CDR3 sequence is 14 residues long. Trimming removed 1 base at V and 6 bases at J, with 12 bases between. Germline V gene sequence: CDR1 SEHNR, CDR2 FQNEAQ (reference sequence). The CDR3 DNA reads TGTGCCAGCAGCTTAGAGATTCTGGGGAATGGCTACACCTTC. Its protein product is CASSLEILGNGYTF.

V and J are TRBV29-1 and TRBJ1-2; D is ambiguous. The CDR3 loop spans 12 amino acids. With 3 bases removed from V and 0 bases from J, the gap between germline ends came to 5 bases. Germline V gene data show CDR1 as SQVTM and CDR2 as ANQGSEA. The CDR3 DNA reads TGCAGCGTTGACCGGGCTAACTATGGCTACACCTTC. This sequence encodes CSVDRANYGYTF.